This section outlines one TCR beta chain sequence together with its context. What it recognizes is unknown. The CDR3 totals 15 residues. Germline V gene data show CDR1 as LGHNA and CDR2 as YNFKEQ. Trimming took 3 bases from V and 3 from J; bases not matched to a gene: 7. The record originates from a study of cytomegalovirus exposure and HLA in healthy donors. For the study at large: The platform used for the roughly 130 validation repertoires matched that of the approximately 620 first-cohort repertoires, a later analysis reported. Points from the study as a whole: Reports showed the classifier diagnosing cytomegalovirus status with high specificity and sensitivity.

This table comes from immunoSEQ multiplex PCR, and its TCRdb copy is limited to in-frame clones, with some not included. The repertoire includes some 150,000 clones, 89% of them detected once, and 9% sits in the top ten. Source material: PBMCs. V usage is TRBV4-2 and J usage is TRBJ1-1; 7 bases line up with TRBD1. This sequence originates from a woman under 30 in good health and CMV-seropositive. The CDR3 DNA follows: TGTGCCAGCAGCCAGACCGTCGGGACAGACACTGAAGCTTTCTTT. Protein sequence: CASSQTVGTDTEAFF.